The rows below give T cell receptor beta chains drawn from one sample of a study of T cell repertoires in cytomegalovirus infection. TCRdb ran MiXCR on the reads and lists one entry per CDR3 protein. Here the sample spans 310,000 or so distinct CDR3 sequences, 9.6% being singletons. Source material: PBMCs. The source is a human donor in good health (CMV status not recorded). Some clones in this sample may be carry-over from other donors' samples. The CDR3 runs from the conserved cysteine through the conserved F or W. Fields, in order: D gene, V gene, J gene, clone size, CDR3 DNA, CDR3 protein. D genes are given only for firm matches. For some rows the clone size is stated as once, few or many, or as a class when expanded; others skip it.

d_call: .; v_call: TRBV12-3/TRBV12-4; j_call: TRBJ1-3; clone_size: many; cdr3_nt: TGTGCCGGATGGACAGCTGGAAACACCATATATTTT; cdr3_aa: CAGWTAGNTIYF
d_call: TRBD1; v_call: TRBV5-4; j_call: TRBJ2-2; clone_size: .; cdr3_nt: TGTGCCAGCAGCCCCGGAGGATTTAGGGGGCTGAACACCGGGGAGCTGTTTTTT; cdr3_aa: CASSPGGFRGLNTGELFF
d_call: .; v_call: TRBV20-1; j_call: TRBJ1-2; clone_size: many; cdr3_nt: TGCAGTGCTAGTAATGGGTTAATAGGCTACACCTTC; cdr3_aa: CSASNGLIGYTF
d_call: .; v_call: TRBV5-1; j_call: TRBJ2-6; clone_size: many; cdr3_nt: TGCGCCAGCAGCTTGTCTCTGGCCGGGGCCAACGTCCTGACTTTC; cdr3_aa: CASSLSLAGANVLTF
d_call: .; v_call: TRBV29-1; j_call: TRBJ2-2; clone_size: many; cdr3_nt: TGCAGCGTTCTAACAGGGAGGGGTACCGGGGAGCTGTTTTTT; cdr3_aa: CSVLTGRGTGELFF
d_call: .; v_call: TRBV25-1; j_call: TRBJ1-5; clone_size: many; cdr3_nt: TGTGCCAGCAGTGACAGGGTCCACCCTCAGCCCCAGCATTTT; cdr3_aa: CASSDRVHPQPQHF
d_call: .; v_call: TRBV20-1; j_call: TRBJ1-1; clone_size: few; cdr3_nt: TGCAGTGCTAGAGGGGGGAGGGAAGCTTTCTTT; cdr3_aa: CSARGGREAFF
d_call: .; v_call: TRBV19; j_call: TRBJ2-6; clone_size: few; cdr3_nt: TGTGCCAGTTCGAGGGTCCTGACTGCCGGGGCCAACGTCCTGACTTTC; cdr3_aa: CASSRVLTAGANVLTF
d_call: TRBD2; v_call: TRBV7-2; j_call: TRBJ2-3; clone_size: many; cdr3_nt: TGTGCCAGCAGCTCGGGACTAGCGGGGGGGAAGGCAGATACGCAGTATTTT; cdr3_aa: CASSSGLAGGKADTQYF
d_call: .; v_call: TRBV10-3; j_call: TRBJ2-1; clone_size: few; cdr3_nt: TGTGCCATCAGTGTAAGGGGTGAGCAGTTCTTC; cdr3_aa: CAISVRGEQFF
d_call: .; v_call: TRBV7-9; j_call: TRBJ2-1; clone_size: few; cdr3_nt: TGTGCCAGCAGTTCGCCCCTAAAGGACAATGAGCAGTTCTTC; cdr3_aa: CASSSPLKDNEQFF
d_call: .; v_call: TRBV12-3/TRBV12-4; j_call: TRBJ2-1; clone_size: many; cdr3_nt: TGTGCCAGCACTCAAAGGACCTCCTACAATGAGCAGTTCTTC; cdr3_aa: CASTQRTSYNEQFF
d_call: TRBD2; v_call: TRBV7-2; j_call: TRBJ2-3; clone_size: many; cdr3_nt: TGTGCCAGCAGCTACACTAGCGGGGGTACAGATACGCAGTATTTT; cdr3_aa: CASSYTSGGTDTQYF
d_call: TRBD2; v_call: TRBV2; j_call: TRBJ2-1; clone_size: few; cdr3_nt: TGTGCCACCCTTTTATCGGGCGGGGGGGCCGACGAGCAGTTCTTC; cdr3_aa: CATLLSGGGADEQFF
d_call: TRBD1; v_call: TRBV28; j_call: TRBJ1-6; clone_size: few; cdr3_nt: TGTGCCAGCAGGGGCTCCGGGACAGGATATAATTCACCCCTCCACTTT; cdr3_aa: CASRGSGTGYNSPLHF
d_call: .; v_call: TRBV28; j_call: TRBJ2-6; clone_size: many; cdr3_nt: TGTGCCACCCCGACAGGCTCAGAAGGCTCTGGGGCCAACGTCCTGACTTTC; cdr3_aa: CATPTGSEGSGANVLTF
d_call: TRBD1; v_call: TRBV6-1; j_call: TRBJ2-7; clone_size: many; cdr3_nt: TGTGCCAGCAGTTGGACAGGGGACCCCTACGAGCAGTACTTC; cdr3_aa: CASSWTGDPYEQYF
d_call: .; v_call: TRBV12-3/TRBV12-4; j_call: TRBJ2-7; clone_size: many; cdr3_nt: TGTGCCAGCAGTTTCGGGCAGAGCCCATTCTACGAGCAGTACTTC; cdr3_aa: CASSFGQSPFYEQYF
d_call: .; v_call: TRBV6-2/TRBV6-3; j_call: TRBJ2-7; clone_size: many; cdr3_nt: TGTGCCAGCAGTTACAACAGACTCTACGAGCAGTACTTC; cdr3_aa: CASSYNRLYEQYF
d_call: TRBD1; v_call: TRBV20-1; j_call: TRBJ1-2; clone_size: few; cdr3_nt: TGCAGTGCTAGCGGACAGGGGGCGCGGTATGGCTACACCTTC; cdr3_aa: CSASGQGARYGYTF
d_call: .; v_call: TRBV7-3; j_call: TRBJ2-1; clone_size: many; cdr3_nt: TGTGCCAGCAGCCTGACGGGCGGAACAGGGAGGGTCAATGAGCAGTTCTTC; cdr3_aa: CASSLTGGTGRVNEQFF
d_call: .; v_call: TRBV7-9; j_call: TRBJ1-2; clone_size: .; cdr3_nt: TGTGCCAGCAGCCCTAAAGGAGTGACCACACTATATGGCTACACCTTC; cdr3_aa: CASSPKGVTTLYGYTF
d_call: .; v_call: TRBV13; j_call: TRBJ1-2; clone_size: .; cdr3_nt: TGTGCCAGCAGCTTAGAATATGGGGTGGATAACTATGGCTACACCTTC; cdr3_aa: CASSLEYGVDNYGYTF
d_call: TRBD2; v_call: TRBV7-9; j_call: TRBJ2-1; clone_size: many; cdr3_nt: TGTGCCAGCAGCCCCTCCGCTAGCGGTGAGCAGTTCTTC; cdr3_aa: CASSPSASGEQFF
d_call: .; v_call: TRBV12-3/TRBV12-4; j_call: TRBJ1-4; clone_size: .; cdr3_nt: TGTGCCAGCAGCTTTGGCCCAGGGACGTCCGAAAAACTGTTTTTT; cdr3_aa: CASSFGPGTSEKLFF
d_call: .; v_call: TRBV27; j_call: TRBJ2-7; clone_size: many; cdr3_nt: TGTGCCAGCAGCAAAAGGGGTCCCAAGATCTCCTACGAGCAGTACTTC; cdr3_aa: CASSKRGPKISYEQYF
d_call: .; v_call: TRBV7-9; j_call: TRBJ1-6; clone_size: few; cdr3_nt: TGTGCCAGCAGCTTAGAACTGTATAATTCACCCCTCCACTTT; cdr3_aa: CASSLELYNSPLHF
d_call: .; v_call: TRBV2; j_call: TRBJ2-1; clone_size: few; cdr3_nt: TGTGCCAGCAGTTACTTCGGGGGCAATGAGCAGTTCTTC; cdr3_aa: CASSYFGGNEQFF
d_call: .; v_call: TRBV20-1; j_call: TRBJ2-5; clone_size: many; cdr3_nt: TGCAGTGCTCTCCAGGGCCAAGAGACCCAGTACTTC; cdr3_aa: CSALQGQETQYF
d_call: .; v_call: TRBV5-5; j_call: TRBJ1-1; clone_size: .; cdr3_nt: TGTGCCAGCAGCTTGGGTGGACGGATGAACACTGAAGCTTTCTTT; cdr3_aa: CASSLGGRMNTEAFF
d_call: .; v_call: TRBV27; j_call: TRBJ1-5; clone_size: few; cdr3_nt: TGTGCCAGCAAGCTCCGTCTTTATAGCAATCAGCCCCAGCATTTT; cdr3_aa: CASKLRLYSNQPQHF
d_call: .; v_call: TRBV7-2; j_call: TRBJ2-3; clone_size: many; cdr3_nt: TGTGCCAGCAGCCCCCGCACAGATACGCAGTATTTT; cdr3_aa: CASSPRTDTQYF
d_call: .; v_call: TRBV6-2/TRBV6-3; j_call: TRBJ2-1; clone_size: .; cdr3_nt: TGTGCCAGCCAGCTTTCGATGGACAATGAGCAGTTCTTC; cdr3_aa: CASQLSMDNEQFF
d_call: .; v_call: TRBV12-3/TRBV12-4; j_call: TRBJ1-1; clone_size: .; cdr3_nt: TGTGCCAGCAGTTTAGGCTACATGAACACTGAAGCTTTCTTT; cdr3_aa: CASSLGYMNTEAFF
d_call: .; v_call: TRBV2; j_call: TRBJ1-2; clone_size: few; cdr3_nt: TGTGCCATTCCGGGACGACTCTATGGCTACACCTTC; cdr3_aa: CAIPGRLYGYTF
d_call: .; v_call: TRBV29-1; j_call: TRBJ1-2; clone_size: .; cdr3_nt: TGCAGCGTTGATGAGGGTTTTGATGGCTACACCTTC; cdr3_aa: CSVDEGFDGYTF